This is a list of T cell receptor beta chains from one sample in a study of radiotherapy plus CTLA-4 blockade in lung cancer. Here immunoSEQ multiplex PCR was the method, and the copy in TCRdb shows in-frame clones only, minus some. The sample records around 110,000 clones, roughly 80% being singletons. The material sequenced was peripheral blood, taken from a patient treated with radiotherapy plus ipilimumab. The receptors derive from a human donor with non-small cell lung cancer that progressed on radiotherapy plus ipilimumab. Some clones in this sample may be carry-over from other donors' samples. The CDR3 runs from the conserved cysteine through the conserved F or W. The D gene is left open where the match is weak. Rows may omit the clone size; those that give it use once, few, many or a size class.

>TRBJ2-7|TRBV28|NA|TRBD1
TGTGCCAGCAGCCACCGGACAGGGGGCGGGTACGAGCAGTACTTC
CASSHRTGGGYEQYF
>TRBJ1-3|TRBV18|NA|NA
TGTGCCAGCTCACCCGACGCCTTAAACTCTGGAAACACCATATATTTT
CASSPDALNSGNTIYF
>TRBJ2-7|TRBV7-3|NA|TRBD2
TGTGCCAGCAGCTTACAGCGGGGGGGAAACTACGAGCAGTACTTC
CASSLQRGGNYEQYF
>TRBJ2-1|TRBV28|NA|TRBD1
TGTGCCAGCAGTATCACAATGGGGGCAGGGGGCGGAACTTACAATGAGCAGTTCTTC
CASSITMGAGGGTYNEQFF
>TRBJ2-1|TRBV29-1|NA|TRBD1
TGCAGCGTTGATCCACCTAGACAGGGTAAAGCCCCCCATGAGCAGTTCTTC
CSVDPPRQGKAPHEQFF
>TRBJ1-2|TRBV7-3|many|NA
TGTGCCAGCAGCTTATGGGGGGGCCATGGCTACACCTTC
CASSLWGGHGYTF
>TRBJ2-2|TRBV9|NA|TRBD1
TGTGCCAGCAGGAGACAGGGGATGGCCACCGGGGAGCTGTTTTTT
CASRRQGMATGELFF
>TRBJ1-1|TRBV9|NA|NA
TGTGCCAGCAGCCCAGTGGGGTCTGAAGCTTTCTTT
CASSPVGSEAFF
>TRBJ1-1|TRBV6-6|NA|NA
TGTGCCAGCAGTACGAGAGGGGGGGAGTACACTGAAGCTTTCTTT
CASSTRGGEYTEAFF
>TRBJ1-2|TRBV2|NA|NA
TGTGCCGGCCGCGGGCCAACAGCACTCTATGGCTACACCTTC
CAGRGPTALYGYTF
>TRBJ2-2|TRBV10-1|NA|TRBD2
TGCGCCAGCAGTTGGCTAGCGGGGGGGCCGAGAACCGGGGAGCTGTTTTTT
CASSWLAGGPRTGELFF
>TRBJ2-5|TRBV7-8|NA|NA
TGTGCCAGCAGCTCGGCTCGGGTTAGCCAAGAGACCCAGTACTTC
CASSSARVSQETQYF
>TRBJ2-7|TRBV7-2|once|TRBD2
TGTGCCAGCAGCTTAGGAACTAGCGGGGGGGCCTACGAGCAGTACTTC
CASSLGTSGGAYEQYF
>TRBJ2-2|TRBV6-5|NA|TRBD1
TGTGCCAGCAGGAGACAGGGGTACACCGGGGAGCTGTTTTTT
CASRRQGYTGELFF
>TRBJ2-5|TRBV5-4|NA|TRBD1
TGTGCCAGCAGCTTGCCCCGGACAGGGGGACGTGAGACCCAGTACTTC
CASSLPRTGGRETQYF
>TRBJ1-2|TRBV7-9|NA|NA
TGTGCCAGCAGCTTAGATAGGACAGCAGCTAACTATGGCTACACCTTC
CASSLDRTAANYGYTF
>TRBJ2-7|TRBV11-2|NA|TRBD1
TGTGCCAGCAGCCCCGACTACGGACAGGGGTACGAGCAGTACTTC
CASSPDYGQGYEQYF
>TRBJ2-1|TRBV5-1|NA|NA
TGCGCCAGCAGGTGGTTAGTCGACAATGAGCAGTTCTTC
CASRWLVDNEQFF
>TRBJ2-7|TRBV5-6|NA|NA
TGTGCCAGCAGCTTTCAGTTCGAGCAGTACTTC
CASSFQFEQYF
>TRBJ1-2|TRBV6-6|NA|NA
TGTGCCAGCAGCCAAACCCCTACAGGGCTGGGCTATGGCTACACCTTC
CASSQTPTGLGYGYTF
>TRBJ1-1|TRBV13|NA|NA
TGTGCCAGCAGCTTGGTACAGGGTGCTGAAGCTTTCTTT
CASSLVQGAEAFF
>TRBJ1-1|TRBV5-4|NA|NA
TGTGCCAGCAGCTTGGGTGCGGGGATGAACACTGAAGCTTTCTTT
CASSLGAGMNTEAFF
>TRBJ1-2|TRBV6-5|NA|TRBD1
TGTGCCAGCAGTTACTCGGGCGGGAGGGGGCACGGCTACACCTTC
CASSYSGGRGHGYTF
>TRBJ2-3|TRBV15|NA|NA
TGTGCCACCAGCAGAGATCCGTTCACAGATACGCAGTATTTT
CATSRDPFTDTQYF
>TRBJ2-3|TRBV29-1|NA|NA
TGCAGCGTTGAAGGGGGTTTAAATACGCAGTATTTT
CSVEGGLNTQYF
>TRBJ1-1|TRBV5-4|NA|NA
TGTGCCAGCAGCGCCAGGGGCCCTACTGAAGCTTTCTTT
CASSARGPTEAFF
>TRBJ2-1|TRBV5-1|NA|NA
TGCGCCAGCAGTTCTCAGGGATTGAGGAATGAGCAGTTCTTC
CASSSQGLRNEQFF
>TRBJ1-1|TRBV18|NA|NA
TGTGCCAGCTCACCTACTGTTGGGAAGAACACTGAAGCTTTCTTT
CASSPTVGKNTEAFF
>TRBJ2-7|TRBV13|once|TRBD2
TGTGCCAGCAGCTCCCCAGCGGGGGGGCCCGAGCAGTACTTC
CASSSPAGGPEQYF
>TRBJ2-7|TRBV19|NA|TRBD1
TGTGCCAGTAGTATTCAGGGGGACCTCGACTACGAGCAGTACTTC
CASSIQGDLDYEQYF